The clone carrying this T cell receptor (beta chain) was seen repeatedly, ten times or more. Its antigen is unidentified. In the study's own analysis: Construction of a distant-metastasis classifier for papillary thyroid cancer relied on CDR3 differences across clinicopathological groups. MiXCR re-clonotyped the PCR reads for TCRdb. TCRdb's processing, not the authors' own work, is the source of the V and J calls. This sample has approximately 86,000 clones, with 12% found just once. The data derive from a study of metastatic and nonmetastatic thyroid tumors. Background on the study: Blood and tumor or nodule tissue repertoires from malignant and benign thyroid patients were compared. Study conclusions and caveats: Patients with malignant thyroid tumors reportedly had significantly higher TCR beta diversity than those with benign nodules, in blood and tumor.

Between the trimmed V and J ends, which lost 5 bases and 5 bases, there was a span of 16 bases. The CDR3 length is 14 residues. CDR1 and CDR2 from the germline V gene are MNHNS and SASEGT. Patients underwent thyroid surgery, and none had received any treatment before it. The chain recombines TRBV6-1 with TRBJ2-7; D is possibly TRBD1 or TRBD2 (5 bases each). Sequenced input: tumor tissue. This clonotype was obtained from a female donor with papillary thyroid cancer or a benign thyroid nodule (not recorded which). Some clones in this sample may be carry-over from other donors' samples. The CDR3: CASSPRTQDNEQYF. The CDR3, as DNA: TGTGCCAGCAGTCCACGGACTCAGGACAACGAGCAGTACTTC.